The present entry profiles one T cell receptor beta chain with its context. The data were obtained in a study of technical replicates of blood from a handful of donors. TCRdb's table, derived via immunoSEQ multiplex PCR, lists solely in-frame clones and lacks some. This sample has some 70,000 clones, with roughly 92% found just once. CDR1 is MNHNS, CDR2 SASEGT, per germline. CDR3 length: 13 residues. With 7 bases removed from V and 5 bases from J, the gap between germline ends came to 12 bases. What was sequenced was T cells isolated from PBMCs. This receptor was obtained from a human donor in good health. The chain links TRBV6-1 to TRBJ1-5; a weak D match, TRBD1 (6 bases). CDR3 sequence: CASTPGHYQPQHF. In DNA form, the CDR3 reads TGTGCCAGCACTCCGGGACACTATCAGCCCCAGCATTTT.